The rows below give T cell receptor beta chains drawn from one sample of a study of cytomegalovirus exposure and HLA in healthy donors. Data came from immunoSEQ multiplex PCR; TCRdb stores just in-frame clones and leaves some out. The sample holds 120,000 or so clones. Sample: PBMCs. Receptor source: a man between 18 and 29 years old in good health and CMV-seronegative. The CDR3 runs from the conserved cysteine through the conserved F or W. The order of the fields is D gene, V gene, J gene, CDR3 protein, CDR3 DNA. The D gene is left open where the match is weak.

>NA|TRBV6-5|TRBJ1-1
CASSYSEAAEAFF
TGTGCCAGCAGTTACTCCGAAGCCGCTGAAGCTTTCTTT
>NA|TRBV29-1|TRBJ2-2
CSVSDRRDTGELFF
TGCAGCGTTTCCGACAGGCGTGACACCGGGGAGCTGTTTTTT
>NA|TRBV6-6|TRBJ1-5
CASSYSGQLNQPQHF
TGTGCCAGCAGTTACTCTGGACAGCTCAATCAGCCCCAGCATTTT
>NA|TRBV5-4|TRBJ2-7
CASSLAGVGGAGYEQYF
TGTGCCAGCAGCTTGGCGGGGGTAGGGGGCGCTGGCTACGAGCAGTACTTC
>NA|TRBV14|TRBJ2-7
CASNRDTYEQYF
TGTGCCAGCAACCGGGACACCTACGAGCAGTACTTC
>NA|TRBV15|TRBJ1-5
CATNGTPQNQPQHF
TGTGCCACCAACGGGACACCCCAAAATCAGCCCCAGCATTTT
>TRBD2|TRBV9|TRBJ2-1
CASSAQGLAGDYLFF
TGTGCCAGCAGCGCTCAAGGACTAGCGGGAGACTATTTGTTCTTC
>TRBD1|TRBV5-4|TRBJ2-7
CASSLGTGSSYEQYF
TGTGCCAGCAGCTTGGGGACAGGGAGCTCCTACGAGCAGTACTTC
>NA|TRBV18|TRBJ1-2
CASSPSGDGYGYTF
TGTGCCAGCTCACCCTCAGGGGACGGCTATGGCTACACCTTC
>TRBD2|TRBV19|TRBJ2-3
CASSTGLGTDTQYF
TGTGCCAGTAGTACGGGACTAGGGACAGATACGCAGTATTTT
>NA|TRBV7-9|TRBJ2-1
CASSSFGEQFF
TGTGCCAGCAGCTCTTTCGGTGAGCAGTTCTTC
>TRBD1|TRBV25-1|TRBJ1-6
CASSEYRGTGYNSPLHF
TGTGCCAGCAGTGAATACAGGGGGACAGGCTATAATTCACCCCTCCACTTT
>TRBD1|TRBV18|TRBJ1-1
CASSPPTGLTEAFF
TGTGCCAGCTCACCACCGACAGGGCTCACTGAAGCTTTCTTT
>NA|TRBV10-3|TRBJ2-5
CAISESTVIRQETQYF
TGTGCCATCAGTGAGTCGACAGTTATTAGACAAGAGACCCAGTACTTC
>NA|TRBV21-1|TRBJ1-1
CASTTTGGGEAFF
TGTGCCAGCACAACGACAGGGGGCGGTGAAGCTTTCTTT
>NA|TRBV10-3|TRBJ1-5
CAIGVGGLRPQHF
TGTGCCATCGGGGTGGGGGGGCTGAGGCCCCAGCATTTT
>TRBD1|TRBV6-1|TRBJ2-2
CASNRDSQNTGELFF
TGTGCCAGCAACAGGGACAGCCAGAACACCGGGGAGCTGTTTTTT
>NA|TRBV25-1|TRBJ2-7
CASSATGSYEQYF
TGTGCCAGCAGTGCTACAGGTTCCTACGAGCAGTACTTC
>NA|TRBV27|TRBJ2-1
CASRDLSNQRNEQFF
TGTGCCAGCAGGGACTTGAGCAACCAAAGGAATGAGCAGTTCTTC
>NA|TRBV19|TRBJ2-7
CASSPTVSYEQYF
TGTGCCAGTAGTCCGACAGTTTCCTACGAGCAGTACTTC
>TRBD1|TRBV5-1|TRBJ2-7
CASSLGQGAHEQYF
TGCGCCAGCAGCTTGGGACAGGGGGCCCACGAGCAGTACTTC
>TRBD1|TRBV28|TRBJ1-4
CASSPLMTGSNEKLFF
TGTGCCAGCAGTCCCCTGATGACAGGGTCGAATGAAAAACTGTTTTTT
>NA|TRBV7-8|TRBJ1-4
CASSFRPGEHEKLFF
TGTGCCAGCAGCTTCAGACCGGGGGAGCATGAAAAACTGTTTTTT
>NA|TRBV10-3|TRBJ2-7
CAISEGQLYEQYF
TGTGCCATCAGTGAGGGGCAGCTCTACGAGCAGTACTTC
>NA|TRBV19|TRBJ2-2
CASSIEPTRGAGELFF
TGTGCCAGTAGTATCGAACCCACAAGGGGTGCCGGGGAGCTGTTTTTT
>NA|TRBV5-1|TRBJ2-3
CASSFQGISGDTQYF
TGCGCCAGCAGCTTCCAGGGAATCTCCGGGGATACGCAGTATTTT
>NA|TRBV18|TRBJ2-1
CASSPRGGSSYNEQFF
TGTGCCAGCTCACCAAGGGGGGGAAGTTCATACAATGAGCAGTTCTTC
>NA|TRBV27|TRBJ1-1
CASRSGSEAFF
TGTGCCAGCAGGTCGGGGAGCGAAGCTTTCTTT
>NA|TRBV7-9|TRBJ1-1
CASSRTAGTEAFF
TGTGCCAGCAGCCGGACAGCAGGCACTGAAGCTTTCTTT
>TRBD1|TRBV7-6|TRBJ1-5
CASSDRQGANNQPQHF
TGTGCCAGCAGCGACCGACAGGGGGCTAACAATCAGCCCCAGCATTTT
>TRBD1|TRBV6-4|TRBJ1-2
CASSDWNRDRGLGYTF
TGTGCCAGCAGTGACTGGAACCGGGACAGGGGCCTTGGCTACACCTTC
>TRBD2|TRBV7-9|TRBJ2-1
CASGASGSDYNEQFF
TGTGCCAGCGGGGCTAGCGGGAGCGACTACAATGAGCAGTTCTTC
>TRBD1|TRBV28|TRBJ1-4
CASSSGDRGATNEKLFF
TGTGCCAGCAGTTCGGGGGACAGGGGCGCAACTAATGAAAAACTGTTTTTT
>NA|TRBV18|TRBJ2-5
CASQGASGVRETQYF
TGTGCCAGTCAGGGGGCTAGCGGTGTCCGGGAGACCCAGTACTTC
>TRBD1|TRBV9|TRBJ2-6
CASSDPRGRNSGANVLTF
TGTGCCAGCAGCGACCCCAGGGGGCGAAACTCTGGGGCCAACGTCCTGACTTTC
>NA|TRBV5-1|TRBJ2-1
CASSSWGEGRDNEQFF
TGCGCCAGCAGCTCCTGGGGAGAGGGCAGGGACAACGAGCAGTTCTTC
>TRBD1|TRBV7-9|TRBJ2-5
CASSHPLTGGSVTQYF
TGTGCCAGCAGCCACCCCCTGACAGGGGGGTCAGTGACCCAGTACTTC
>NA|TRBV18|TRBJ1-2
CASSGRTGGYTF
TGTGCCAGCTCCGGCCGGACGGGAGGCTACACCTTC
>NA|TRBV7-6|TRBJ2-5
CASSLAAGQYF
TGTGCCAGCAGCTTAGCGGCGGGCCAGTACTTC
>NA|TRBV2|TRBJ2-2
CASRKGLQTGGELFF
TGTGCCAGCAGGAAAGGGTTACAAACAGGAGGGGAGCTGTTTTTT
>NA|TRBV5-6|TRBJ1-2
CASSSQPQTRTYGYTF
TGTGCCAGCAGCTCCCAACCACAGACAAGAACATATGGCTACACCTTC
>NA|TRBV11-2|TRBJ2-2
CASSLVISTGNTGELFF
TGTGCCAGCAGCTTAGTCATCTCAACAGGGAACACCGGGGAGCTGTTTTTT
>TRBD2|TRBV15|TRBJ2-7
CATSRGTRAYEQYF
TGTGCCACCAGCAGAGGGACTAGAGCCTACGAGCAGTACTTC
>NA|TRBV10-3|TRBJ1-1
CASQGSGNTEAFF
TGTGCCAGCCAGGGAAGTGGAAACACTGAAGCTTTCTTT
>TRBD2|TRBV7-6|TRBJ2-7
CASSEQGGLAHSYEQYF
TGTGCCAGCAGCGAACAGGGGGGACTAGCGCACTCCTACGAGCAGTACTTC
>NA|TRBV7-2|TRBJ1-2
CASSFSGGYTF
TGTGCCAGCAGCTTCAGCGGGGGCTACACCTTC
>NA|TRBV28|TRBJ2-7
CASSFEGIAYEQYF
TGTGCCAGCAGTTTTGAGGGAATCGCCTACGAGCAGTACTTC
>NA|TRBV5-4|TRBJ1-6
CASSLDGLTGALHF
TGTGCCAGCAGCTTGGACGGACTAACGGGGGCCCTCCACTTT
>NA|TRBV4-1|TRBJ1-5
CASSQDTGQWQPQHF
TGCGCCAGCAGCCAAGATACAGGGCAGTGGCAGCCCCAGCATTTT
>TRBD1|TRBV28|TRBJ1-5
CASTAGGGNQPQHF
TGTGCCAGCACCGCAGGGGGCGGGAATCAGCCCCAGCATTTT
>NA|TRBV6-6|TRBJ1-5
CASSPIPGNQPQHF
TGTGCCAGCAGCCCTATACCGGGGAATCAGCCCCAGCATTTT
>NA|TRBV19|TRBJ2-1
CASSIGQAYNEQFF
TGTGCCAGTAGTATAGGACAGGCCTACAATGAGCAGTTCTTC
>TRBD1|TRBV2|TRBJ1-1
CASSGTVGATEAFF
TGTGCCAGCAGCGGGACAGTCGGTGCCACTGAAGCTTTCTTT
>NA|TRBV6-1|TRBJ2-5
CASSRPWGEGTQYF
TGTGCCAGCAGCCGGCCGTGGGGGGAAGGGACCCAGTACTTC
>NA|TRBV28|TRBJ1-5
CASRRQGNQPQHF
TGTGCCAGCAGGCGACAGGGCAATCAGCCCCAGCATTTT
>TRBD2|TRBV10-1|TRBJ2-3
CASRGGSDTQYF
TGCGCCAGCCGCGGGGGATCAGATACGCAGTATTTT
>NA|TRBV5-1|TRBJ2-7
CASSLVLYSYEQYF
TGCGCCAGCAGCTTGGTACTGTACTCCTACGAGCAGTACTTC